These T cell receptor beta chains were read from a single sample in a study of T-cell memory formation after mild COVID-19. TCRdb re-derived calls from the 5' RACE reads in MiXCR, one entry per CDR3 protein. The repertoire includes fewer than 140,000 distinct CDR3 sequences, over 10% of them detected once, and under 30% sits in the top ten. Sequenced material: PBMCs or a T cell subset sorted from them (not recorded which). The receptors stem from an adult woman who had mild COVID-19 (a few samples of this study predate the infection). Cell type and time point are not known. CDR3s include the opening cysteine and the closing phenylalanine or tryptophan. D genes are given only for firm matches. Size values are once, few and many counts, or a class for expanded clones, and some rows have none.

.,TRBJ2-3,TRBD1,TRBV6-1,TGTGCCAGCAGTGTCGGCAGGGGGATTCAAAGCACAGATACGCAGTATTTT,CASSVGRGIQSTDTQYF
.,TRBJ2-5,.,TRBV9,TGTGCCAGCAGCGGGGAGGACGGGCAGACCCAGTACTTC,CASSGEDGQTQYF
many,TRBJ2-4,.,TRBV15,TGTGCCACCAGCACCCGTCCTGGAAACATTCAGTACTTC,CATSTRPGNIQYF
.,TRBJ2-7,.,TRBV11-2,TGTGCCAGAACGAAAATGACTAACTACGAGCAGTACTTC,CARTKMTNYEQYF
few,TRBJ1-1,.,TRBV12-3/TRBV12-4,TGTGCCACGGAAGTAGAGAACACTGAAGCTTTCTTT,CATEVENTEAFF
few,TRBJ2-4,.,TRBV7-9,TGTGCCAGCAGCTTATCGGGCGGTGGGAACATTCAGTACTTC,CASSLSGGGNIQYF
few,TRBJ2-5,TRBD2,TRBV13,TGTGCCAGCAGCTTAGCGACGAGGGTAGCGGGAACCCCCTGGGGGCGGACCCAGTACTTC,CASSLATRVAGTPWGRTQYF
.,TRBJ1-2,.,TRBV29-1,TGCAGCGTTGAGGCCCCGGAGAACTATGGCTACACCTTC,CSVEAPENYGYTF
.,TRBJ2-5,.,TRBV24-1,TGTGCCACCAGTGACCCCACAGAGACCCAGTACTTC,CATSDPTETQYF
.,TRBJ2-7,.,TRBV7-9,TGTGCCAGCAGCTTAGTTACAGGAGGAGTCTACGAGCAGTACTTC,CASSLVTGGVYEQYF
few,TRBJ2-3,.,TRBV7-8,TGTGCCACGGTACAGGATCCCTTTACCACAGATACGCAGTATTTT,CATVQDPFTTDTQYF
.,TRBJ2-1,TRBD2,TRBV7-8,TGTGCCAGCAGCTTAGGGACTAGCGGGGGGGCGGTGTTTGAGCAGTTCTTC,CASSLGTSGGAVFEQFF
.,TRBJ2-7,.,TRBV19,TGTGCCAGTAGTGGAGAGGGCTACTACGAGCAGTACTTC,CASSGEGYYEQYF
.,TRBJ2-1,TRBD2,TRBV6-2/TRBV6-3,TGTGCCAGCAGTTACAGAGGGCTAGCGGGCGATGAGCAGTTCTTC,CASSYRGLAGDEQFF
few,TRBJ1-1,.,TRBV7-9,TGTGCCAGCAGCTTAGGCTTTACTGAAGCTTTCTTT,CASSLGFTEAFF
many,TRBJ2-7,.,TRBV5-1,TGCGCCAGCAGACCGGACCACTCCTACGAGCAGTACTTC,CASRPDHSYEQYF
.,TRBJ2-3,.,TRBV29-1,TGCAGCGTCGCGTGGGGGGGCACAGATACGCAGTATTTT,CSVAWGGTDTQYF
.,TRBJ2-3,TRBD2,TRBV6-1,TGTGCCAGCAGTGAATTAGCTAGCGGGGGCCCGGGAACAGATACGCAGTATTTT,CASSELASGGPGTDTQYF
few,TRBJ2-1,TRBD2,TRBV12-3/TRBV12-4,TGTGCCAGCAGTCAAGTAGCGGGAGGAGATAATGAGCAGTTCTTC,CASSQVAGGDNEQFF
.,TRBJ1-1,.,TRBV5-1,TGCGCCAGCAGCTTTACCGGGGGCCCTGAAGCTTTCTTT,CASSFTGGPEAFF
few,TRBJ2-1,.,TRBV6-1,TGTGCCACTAGGCGGACTTCACAATACAATGAGCAGTTCTTC,CATRRTSQYNEQFF
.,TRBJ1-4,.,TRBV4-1,TGCGCCAGCAGCCAAGATCGGGCGGCAACTAATGAAAAACTGTTTTTT,CASSQDRAATNEKLFF
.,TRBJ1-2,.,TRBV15,TGTGCCACCAGCAGAGACCTTCTACAGGGATGGCGGCAAGCCTTC,CATSRDLLQGWRQAF
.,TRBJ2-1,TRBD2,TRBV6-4,TGTGCCAGCAGTGACTCTAGTTCTAGCGGGTACTACAATGAGCAGTTCTTC,CASSDSSSSGYYNEQFF
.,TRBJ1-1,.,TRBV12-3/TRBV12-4,TGTGCCAGCAGTTTACTCATGAACACTGAAGCTTTCTTT,CASSLLMNTEAFF
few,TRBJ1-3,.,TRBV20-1,TGCAGTGCTAGAGACATAGAGACGGCTAGTAGCTCTGGAAACACCATATATTTT,CSARDIETASSSGNTIYF
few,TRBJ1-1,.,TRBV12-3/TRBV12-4,TGTGCCAGCAGTTTGGCACAGGATGGCACTGAAGCTTTCTTT,CASSLAQDGTEAFF
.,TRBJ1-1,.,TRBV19,TGTGCCAGTAGTATAATGGGGGCGGGGACTGAAGCTTTCTTT,CASSIMGAGTEAFF